One sample yielded the 25 T cell receptor beta chains listed below, sequenced in a study of shared clonotypes between healthy human individuals (dated by TCRdb to the early 2020s). CD8 naive samples consisted of CD45RO-negative cells that were positively selected for CCR7, yielding a CD45RA+CCR7+ population without TemRA cells. The library was generated by the immunoSEQ multiplex PCR assay. What TCRdb holds here is the immuneACCESS table cut down to in-frame rearrangements. Part of the clones is not present; checked against another copy, under half of the missing clones reflect an unresolved V gene, and the others are unexplained. Within this sample are about 650,000 clones, with 95% to 96% of them counted one time only. 0.11% of the sample is in the top ten clones. The sequencing input was naive CD8+ T cells sorted from blood. The cell subset or site label for this specimen denotes: CD45RA+CCR7+. Every receptor here comes from a woman aged 30 to 39 in good health.

The chain links TRBV6-6 to TRBJ2-1; 9 positions match TRBD2. V gave up 6 bases and J gave up 5 bases; unmatched junction bases: 8. The CDR3 covers 15 residues. CDR1 is MNHNY, CDR2 SVGAGI, per germline (reference sequence). The CDR3 sequence: CASSHDASGNNEQFF. The DNA for the CDR3 is TGTGCCAGCAGCCATGATGCTAGCGGGAACAATGAGCAGTTCTTC.

The chain combines TRBV14 with TRBJ2-3, with TRBD1 matching over 12 bases. In germline, CDR1 is SGHDN, CDR2 FVKESK. Trimming took 7 bases from V and 6 from J; bases not matched to a gene: 8. The CDR3 contains 15 residues. In nucleotides, the CDR3 is TGTGCCAGCACGTCCTGGGACAGGGGGCTTGATACGCAGTATTTT. This gives the protein CASTSWDRGLDTQYF.

In nucleotides, the CDR3 is TGTGCCAGCAGTCCCATCGATAGTGGTGGTTATGGCTACACCTTC. Translation: CASSPIDSGGYGYTF. V usage is TRBV27 and J usage is TRBJ1-2; D uncertain. The CDR3 sequence is 15 residues long. V was clipped by 5 bases and J by 5 bases, with 18 bases between them. Germline lookup yields CDR1 MNHEY and CDR2 SMNVEV (reference sequence).

The V gene is TRBV10-2, the J gene TRBJ2-1; 7 nucleotides match TRBD2. The V gene's germline CDR1 is WSHSY and CDR2 SAAADI. J gave up 5 bases and V 1 base, and 11 bases lay outside the gene matches. This CDR3 is 17 amino acids long. This CDR3 is CASSEFLAELRNNEQFF. CDR3 nucleotides: TGCGCCAGCAGTGAGTTCCTAGCGGAGCTACGGAACAATGAGCAGTTCTTC.

CDR3 nucleotides: TGTGGGTCAAACCGGGGACGGAACACTGAAGCTTTCTTT. Translated, it gives CGSNRGRNTEAFF. The chain links TRBV28 to TRBJ1-1, with D possibly TRBD1 on 5 matching bases. This CDR3 region has 13 residues. CDR1 MDHEN and CDR2 SYDVKM come from the germline V gene.

This chain links TRBV6-5 with TRBJ2-7; 7 bases fit TRBD1. The junction had 7 bases not matched to a gene; V was cut back by 6 bases and J by 2 bases. Germline loops: CDR1 MNHEY, CDR2 SVGAGI. The CDR3 runs 14 residues. In DNA, the CDR3 is TGTGCCAGCAGAACCCAGGGGGTAACCTACGAGCAGTACTTC. Translation gives CASRTQGVTYEQYF.

The V call is TRBV4-1, the J call TRBJ2-7; D not resolved. The V end lost 1 base, the J end lost 5 bases, and 15 bases lay between the germline ends. This CDR3 spans 15 amino acids. Germline V gives CDR1 MGHRA, CDR2 YSYEKL. CDR3 nucleotide sequence: TGCGCCAGCAGCCAAGGAGATAGACCCGGCCACGAGCAGTACTTC. It encodes CASSQGDRPGHEQYF.

The chain couples TRBV27 to TRBJ1-1; tentative D call: TRBD1 (5 bases). Germline values: CDR1 MNHEY, CDR2 SMNVEV (reference sequence). The germline V and J ends were trimmed by 5 bases and 0 bases, with 10 bases remaining between them. The length of the CDR3 is 14 residues. The CDR3 DNA follows: TGTGCCAGCAGTCTGGGACGGGTGAACACTGAAGCTTTCTTT. This translates into CASSLGRVNTEAFF.

As concerns this clone: Different DNA sequences within this sample yield the same CDR3. The chain joins TRBV5-6 to TRBJ2-7; no clear D. V lost 2 bases and J 0 bases, leaving 6 bases between the germline ends. Germline V gives CDR1 SGHDT, CDR2 YYEEEE. The CDR3 is made up of 13 amino acids. CDR3 in amino acids: CASSLASSYEQYF. For the CDR3, the DNA is TGTGCCAGCAGCTTAGCGAGCTCCTACGAGCAGTACTTC.

The chain combines TRBV11-2 with TRBJ1-6; D remains ambiguous. V lost 5 bases, J lost 7 bases, and 6 bases lay in between. CDR1 is SGHAT, CDR2 FQNNGV, per germline. This CDR3 has 12 residues. The CDR3 sequence is CASSLHNSPLHF. CDR3 sequence (DNA): TGTGCCAGCAGCCTGCACAATTCACCCCTCCACTTT.

V usage is TRBV28 and J usage is TRBJ2-6; D is tentatively TRBD1 or TRBD2 (5 bases each). The length of the CDR3 is 18 residues. V lost 4 bases and J lost 4, with 20 bases in between. Germline V CDR1 and CDR2: MDHEN, SYDVKM. The CDR3, as DNA: TGTGCCAGCAGTTCACGGGACGCCGAAAAGTCCGGGGCCAACGTCCTGACTTTC. Its translation: CASSSRDAEKSGANVLTF.

This clone was recorded only once. V gene TRBV13 combines with J gene TRBJ2-3; D is perhaps TRBD1 (6 bases). The CDR3 is made up of 15 amino acids. From germline, CDR1 is PRHDT and CDR2 FYEKMQ (reference sequence). The germline V and J ends were trimmed by 1 base and 5 bases, with 13 bases remaining between them. The CDR3 protein is CASSLEGVTQDTQYF. DNA of the CDR3: TGTGCCAGCAGCTTAGAGGGGGTAACCCAAGATACGCAGTATTTT.

About this clone itself: In the same sample, other DNA sequences code for this CDR3. The rearrangement joins TRBV6-5 to TRBJ2-7; D could derive from TRBD1 or TRBD2 (5 bases each). Trimming left V 4 bases short and J 0 bases short, with 10 bases between. The V gene's germline CDR1 is MNHEY and CDR2 SVGAGI. This CDR3 has 14 amino acids. The DNA of the CDR3 is TGTGCCAGCAGTTCGGGGCTTAGCTCCTACGAGCAGTACTTC. It codes for CASSSGLSSYEQYF.

J is TRBJ2-7 and V is TRBV2; TRBD1 or TRBD2 may be the D gene (5 bases each). CDR3 size: 14 residues. Looked up from germline, CDR1 is SNHLY and CDR2 is FYNNEI. The ends were cut back, 3 bases at V and 1 base at J, with 10 bases in the middle. Here the CDR3 DNA reads TGTGCCAGCAGTGATGGGACGAAGTCCTACGAGCAGTACTTC. Translating it yields CASSDGTKSYEQYF.

The chain couples TRBV25-1 to TRBJ1-4, with TRBD1 identical over 11 bases. The CDR3 sequence is 17 residues long. The ends lost 5 bases at V and 6 bases at J; junction bases unmatched: 11. The V gene's germline CDR1 is MGHDK and CDR2 SYGVNS. The CDR3 here is CASSSWTGGANDEKLFF. The CDR3 DNA sequence: TGTGCCAGCAGTTCGTGGACAGGGGGCGCGAACGATGAAAAACTGTTTTTT.

This chain uses TRBV5-4 with TRBJ1-2; D remains unclear. V shed 0 bases and J shed 2 bases, with 8 bases lying between them. The CDR3 sequence is 14 residues long. Germline values: CDR1 SGHNT, CDR2 YYREEE (reference sequence). CDR3 sequence: CASSLGLSNYGYTF. CDR3 sequence (DNA): TGTGCCAGCAGCTTGGGACTGTCGAACTATGGCTACACCTTC.

The chain uses TRBV27 and TRBJ2-7; D tentatively fits TRBD1 or TRBD2 (6 bases each). Germline assignment: CDR1 MNHEY and CDR2 SMNVEV (reference sequence). V lost 1 base to trimming and J lost 6 bases, with 13 bases between them. The CDR3 consists of 14 residues. The CDR3, as DNA: TGTGCCAGCAGTTTATTGCTACAGGGAGGCGAGCAGTACTTC. This gives the protein CASSLLLQGGEQYF.

The chain couples TRBV13 to TRBJ2-3; TRBD2 matches 10 bases. Germline V gene data show CDR1 as PRHDT and CDR2 as FYEKMQ (reference sequence). Unmatched junction bases numbered 9, after V lost 0 bases and J lost 6 bases. The CDR3 sequence is 17 residues long. CDR3 DNA: TGTGCCAGCAGCTTAGGCCCTCTGGTAGCGGGAGGCGATACGCAGTATTTT. Its protein is CASSLGPLVAGGDTQYF.

The rearrangement uses TRBV7-2 and TRBJ2-1; 10 bases line up with TRBD2. Per the germline V gene, CDR1 is SGHTA and CDR2 is FQGNSA. This CDR3 is 14 amino acids long. With V trimmed by 5 bases and J by 9 bases, 7 bases remained unmatched. CDR3 nucleotides: TGTGCCAGCAGCATTGCGTTAGCGGGGGGTGAGCAGTTCTTC. Amino acids: CASSIALAGGEQFF.

The CDR3 protein is CASSYSVLAGEVQYF. In DNA, the CDR3 is TGTGCCAGCAGTTACTCGGTACTAGCGGGAGAGGTGCAGTACTTC. The V call is TRBV6-5, the J call TRBJ2-7; TRBD2 matches at 11 bases. With V trimmed by 0 bases and J by 9 bases, 7 bases remained unmatched. Per the germline V gene, CDR1 is MNHEY and CDR2 is SVGAGI. CDR3 size: 15 residues.

The rearrangement joins TRBV7-7 to TRBJ2-1; TRBD1 matches 8 bases. With V trimmed by 4 bases and J by 4 bases, 6 bases remained unmatched. CDR3 size: 15 residues. Germline-derived CDR1 and CDR2 are SSHAT and FNYEAQ (reference sequence). CDR3 sequence: CASSSDGTGYNEQFF. DNA of the CDR3: TGTGCCAGCAGCTCCGACGGGACAGGATACAATGAGCAGTTCTTC. Complete variable domain (other parts from reference TRBV7-7 and TRBJ2-1): GAGVSQSPRYKVTKRGQDVTLRCDPISSHATLYWYQQALGQGPEFLTYFNYEAQPDKSGLPSDRFSAERPEGSISTLTIQRTEQRDSAMYRCASSSDGTGYNEQFFGPGTRLTVL.

The chain carries TRBV10-1 and TRBJ2-2, with 11 bases fitting TRBD2. Germline loops: CDR1 WNHNN, CDR2 SYGVQD (reference sequence). The CDR3 is 15 residues long. V shed 6 bases, J shed 6 bases, and the junction held 6 bases outside the gene matches. For the CDR3, the DNA is TGCGCCAGCAGCCCACTAGCGGGAGTCGCCGGGGAGCTGTTTTTT. This encodes CASSPLAGVAGELFF.

This chain uses TRBV25-1 with TRBJ1-2; no clear D. The length of the CDR3 is 11 residues. The germline V gene encodes CDR1 MGHDK and CDR2 SYGVNS. V lost 4 bases and J 8 bases, leaving 8 bases between the germline ends. The DNA for the CDR3 is TGTGCCAGCAGTGCCAATCTCGGCTACACCTTC. As protein: CASSANLGYTF.

V and J are TRBV27 and TRBJ2-7; tentative D call: TRBD1 (5 bases). The CDR3 totals 16 residues. V was shortened by 0 bases and J by 2 bases, with 14 bases between the two germline ends. CDR1 and CDR2 (germline): MNHEY, SMNVEV (reference sequence). The CDR3 nucleotides read TGTGCCAGCAGTTTATCTGTCAGGGTGGTACCCTACGAGCAGTACTTC. It specifies CASSLSVRVVPYEQYF.

The J gene is TRBJ1-2, the V gene TRBV29-1, with D unresolved. This CDR3 is built from 13 residues. Trimming stripped 4 bases from V and 0 bases from J, with 9 bases between. CDR1 and CDR2 (germline): SQVTM, ANQGSEA. CDR3 in DNA: TGCAGCGTTGTGGGAGGGTCTAACTATGGCTACACCTTC. The encoded protein is CSVVGGSNYGYTF. Using reference TRBV29-1 and TRBJ1-2 for the parts outside the CDR3, the full variable domain is SAVISQKPSRDICQRGTSLTIQCQVDSQVTMMFWYRQQPGQSLTLIATANQGSEATYESGFVIDKFPISRPNLTFSTLTVSNMSPEDSSIYLCSVVGGSNYGYTFGSGTRLTVV.